The T cell receptor (beta chain) described here comes from a study of T-cell memory formation after mild COVID-19 (dated by TCRdb to 2020 to 2022). For context, the study as a whole: TCR sequence clusters from the two donors were largely donor specific. The cohort comprised two young, previously healthy adult volunteers, one female and one male. Longitudinal TCRalpha and TCRbeta repertoire sequencing tracked T-cell clones expanding and contracting after mild COVID-19 in two donors. Study-wide conclusions, independent of this receptor: Whether the second-wave clones peaking on day 37 were SARS-CoV-2 specific was not confirmed. The study covered only a couple of mild cases, and larger cohorts including severe cases with pre-infection samples were considered necessary. Some responding clones were detected in pre-infection memory, which suggested that pre-existing cross-reactive memory T cells had joined the SARS-CoV-2 response. Contracting CD4+ clones were found mainly in CM and EM memory subsets, while CD8+ clones were enriched in EMRA. Clones contracting from day 15 to 85 had balanced CD4/CD8 phenotypes, while a second wave expanding from day 15 to 37 was biased towards CD4+.

Ficoll-Paque density gradient centrifugation was the method used to isolate PBMCs. As concerns this clonotype: Its antigen is still unknown. Base quality data are lacking; no much larger clone is found one base away.

Reading from cysteine to phenylalanine, the CDR3 counts 12 amino acids. This entry keeps only the CDR3 DNA: 36 bases, framed from base 1. Based on the germline V gene, the CDR1 and CDR2 sequences are ENHRY and SYGVKD. V gives up 2 bases and J gives up 6 bases, and the segment between their germline ends measures 5 bases. The instrument given in TCRdb is Illumina NovaSeq 6000. TCRalpha and TCRbeta cDNA libraries were constructed by 5'RACE with constant-segment primers, with sample barcodes and unique molecular identifiers being introduced. Trizol reagent was used to extract RNA from every sample. Amplification of the libraries took two PCR steps, and the second step added a second sample barcode plus Illumina TruSeq adapters. Sequencing of the libraries was done on an Illumina NovaSeq, producing 2 x 150 bp paired-end reads. On the study's bioinformatics: The reads were demultiplexed and collapsed into UMI-guided consensus sequences using migec v1.2.7. Using mixcr v2.1.11, the UMI consensuses were aligned to TRA and TRB V and J templates and assembled into clonotypes. Clonotypes were classified as expanded or contracted when called significant by both edgeR and NoisET, with noise models trained on biological replicates. For edgeR calls, the cutoffs were a false discovery rate-adjusted p below 0.01 and a log2 fold-change threshold of 1. PCA with hierarchical clustering of max-normalized trajectories of the 1000 most abundant clonotypes was used as exploratory dynamics analysis. The CD4 or CD8 phenotype of responding clones was assigned using the separately sequenced CD4+ and CD8+ repertoires. In TCRdb, the public reads were trimmed at Q25 with fastp and aligned with MiXCR, with productive beta chains retained. Identical CDR3 protein sequences are pooled into one entry, listed with their most common genes and DNA. These V and J calls originate from TCRdb's pipeline instead of the authors' own analysis. This sample is represented by around 470,000 distinct CDR3 sequences; around 19% of them were singletons. The ten largest account for roughly 8.4% of the sample.

The chain is encoded by TRBV10-3 joined to TRBJ2-4; TRBD1 is a possible D gene, resting on 5 matching bases. Sequencing was done on a sample of PBMCs or a T cell subset sorted from them (not recorded which). The origin of this receptor is an adult woman who had mild COVID-19 (a few samples of this study predate the infection). The sample titles of this study are shuffled in the database, so cell type and time point are left out; the donor was told from shared clones. The DNA reads TGTGCCATCAGTGAGAGGGGAAACATTCAGTACTTC. Translated, this gives CAISERGNIQYF.